These 24 T cell receptor beta chains originate from one sample sequenced in a study of T cells in Graves' hyperthyroidism and ophthalmopathy (dated by TCRdb to the late 2010s). Library generation was performed with multiplex PCR. For sequencing, an Illumina HiSeq 2000 was employed. The TCR beta CDR3 regions were amplified from RNA transcripts. The first round of RT-PCR for the TCR CDR3 was performed with the HTBI primer set and the Qiagen OneStep RT-PCR kit. The raw public data were reprocessed by TCRdb itself: fastp quality trimming at Q25, MiXCR clonotype calling, in-frame beta chains only. When rows share a CDR3 protein, they turn into one entry using the most common DNA and genes. The sample table contains about 560,000 distinct CDR3 sequences; only one count was recorded for about 43% of them. Roughly 8.2% of the sample is held by the ten biggest clonotypes. The sample was peripheral blood or thyroid tissue (not recorded which). These receptors were obtained from a woman aged 18-30 years with Graves' hyperthyroidism. Donor details come from another sample of the same person, matched by shared clones.

The chain is built from TRBV14 and TRBJ2-5; 7 positions match TRBD2. The ends lost 3 bases at V and 0 bases at J; junction bases unmatched: 4. Germline assignment: CDR1 SGHDN and CDR2 FVKESK. This CDR3 region has 15 residues. CDR3 in amino acids: CASSHGAGNQETQYF. The DNA for the CDR3 is TGTGCCAGCAGCCATGGAGCGGGGAACCAAGAGACCCAGTACTTC.

As for this clonotype: This clone may be a read error of a much larger clone one base away. The chain has TRBV2 and TRBJ1-6, with 8 positions matching TRBD1. V was clipped by 5 bases and J by 11 bases; unmatched bases: 8. Germline V gene sequence: CDR1 SNHLY, CDR2 FYNNEI. CDR3 length equals 14 residues. CDR3 protein: CASSRDRQYPPLHF. The CDR3 DNA is TGTGCCAGCAGTAGGGACAGGCAGTATCCACCCCTCCACTTT.

This clonotype was seen ten or more times. The gene calls are TRBV24-1 and TRBJ2-5; no firm D call. The CDR3 spans 15 residues. CDR1 is KGHDR and CDR2 is SFDVKD in the germline V gene. V gave up 4 bases and J gave up 1 base, with 12 bases separating them. The CDR3 protein is CATSDSRTAQETQYF. Here the CDR3 DNA reads TGTGCCACCAGTGACTCTAGGACGGCCCAAGAGACCCAGTACTTC.

This chain uses TRBV7-9 with TRBJ1-2; 7 bases line up with TRBD1. The CDR3 is 13 amino acids. The V gene's germline CDR1 is SEHNR and CDR2 FQNEAQ (reference sequence). Trimming cost V 4 bases and J 5 bases; bases outside gene matches: 4. The CDR3 bases are TGTGCCAGCAGCTATACAGGGGTATATGGCTACACCTTC. Its translation is CASSYTGVYGYTF.

The rearrangement joins TRBV13 to TRBJ2-2; D possibly corresponds to TRBD2 (6 bases). The V gene lost 5 bases and the J gene lost 6 bases, with 16 bases spanning the gap. Per germline, CDR1 PRHDT and CDR2 FYEKMQ (reference sequence). The CDR3 loop spans 15 amino acids. The CDR3 reads CASSHPFGGAGELFF. In nucleotides, the CDR3 is TGTGCCAGCAGCCATCCCTTCGGAGGGGCCGGGGAGCTGTTTTTT.

This clonotype was picked up many times. The genes are TRBV2 and TRBJ2-7; 9 bases are shared with TRBD1. CDR3 length: 13 amino acids. The V gene end was trimmed by 6 bases and the J gene end by 3 bases; junction bases not matched to a gene: 3. Germline CDR1 SNHLY, CDR2 FYNNEI. The CDR3 sequence: CASSRDRDYEQYF. CDR3 nucleotide sequence: TGTGCCAGCAGCAGGGACAGGGACTACGAGCAGTACTTC. The whole variable domain, remainder taken from reference TRBV2 and TRBJ2-7, is EPEVTQTPSHQVTQMGQEVILRCVPISNHLYFYWYRQILGQKVEFLVSFYNNEISEKSEIFDDQFSVERPDGSNFTLKIRSTKLEDSAMYFCASSRDRDYEQYFGPGTRLTVT.

This clonotype has more than one count but fewer than ten. The chain links TRBV9 to TRBJ2-5, with TRBD1 identical over 9 bases. The CDR3 length is 15 residues. Germline lookup yields CDR1 SGDLS and CDR2 YYNGEE. The trim removed 3 bases at V and 5 bases at J, leaving 8 bases unmatched. CDR3 sequence (DNA): TGTGCCAGCAGCGCGGGACAGGGATTCTGGGAGACCCAGTACTTC. Its protein is CASSAGQGFWETQYF. Based on the CDR3 plus reference TRBV9 and TRBJ2-5, the full variable domain is DSGVTQTPKHLITATGQRVTLRCSPRSGDLSVYWYQQSLDQGLQFLIQYYNGEERAKGNILERFSAQQFPDLHSELNLSSLELGDSALYFCASSAGQGFWETQYFGPGTRLLVL.

A note on this clonotype: One junction end does not reproduce the germline sequence, and a read error may be involved. V usage is TRBV7-9 and J usage is TRBJ1-5; D gene uncertain. Germline CDR1 reads SEHNR; CDR2 reads FQNEAQ (reference sequence). CDR3 length: 12 amino acids. The CDR3 loop reads CAGSSGGQPQHF. CDR3 nucleotides: TGTGCCGGCAGCTCGGGTGGTCAGCCCCAGCATTTT.

V usage is TRBV19 and J usage is TRBJ2-7, with unresolved D. The CDR3 spans 15 residues. With 2 bases removed from V and 0 bases from J, the gap between germline ends came to 11 bases. Germline V lookup: CDR1 LNHDA, CDR2 SQIVND (reference sequence). The CDR3 DNA follows: TGTGCCAGTAGTATATCGGCCAGGAGCTCCTACGAGCAGTACTTC. Encoded protein: CASSISARSSYEQYF.

This clonotype was seen ten or more times. This chain joins TRBV29-1 and TRBJ1-1, with D uncertain. V gave up 3 bases and J gave up 0 bases, with 5 bases separating them. The CDR3 is made up of 12 amino acids. Germline V lookup: CDR1 SQVTM, CDR2 ANQGSEA. The CDR3 here is CSVDRLNTEAFF. CDR3 DNA sequence: TGCAGCGTTGACAGGCTGAACACTGAAGCTTTCTTT.

This clonotype was observed once. DNA of the CDR3: TGCAGCGTTGGGGGGGACAGGACTCATTTT. Amino acids: CSVGGDRTHF. This chain uses TRBV29-1 with TRBJ1-5, with 8 nucleotides matching TRBD1. This CDR3 comprises 10 residues. V lost 4 bases to trimming and J lost 16 bases; unmatched junction nucleotides: 6. Per germline, CDR1 SQVTM and CDR2 ANQGSEA. Using reference TRBV29-1 and TRBJ1-5 for the parts outside the CDR3, the full variable domain is SAVISQKPSRDICQRGTSLTIQCQVDSQVTMMFWYRQQPGQSLTLIATANQGSEATYESGFVIDKFPISRPNLTFSTLTVSNMSPEDSSIYLCSVGGDRTHFGDGTRLSIL.

At least ten counts were recorded for this clonotype. This chain links TRBV7-2 with TRBJ1-6, with D tentatively TRBD1 (6 bases). V dropped 5 bases and J dropped 7 bases, with 15 bases sitting between them. Germline V CDR1 and CDR2: SGHTA, FQGNSA. The CDR3 consists of 15 residues. The CDR3, as DNA: TGTGCCAGCAGCCTAGATGGACAGCCCAATTCACCCCTCCACTTT. This encodes CASSLDGQPNSPLHF.

This chain links TRBV29-1 with TRBJ2-7, with 11 nucleotides matching TRBD1. The CDR3 is made up of 13 amino acids. Per the germline V gene, CDR1 is SQVTM and CDR2 is ANQGSEA. Germline trimming cut 4 bases from V and 5 bases from J; bases unmatched to any gene: 4. The CDR3 spells CSVGTGGIDEQYF. The CDR3, as DNA: TGCAGCGTTGGGACAGGGGGCATCGACGAGCAGTACTTC.

Comments on this clonotype: At one of its ends the junction is not consistent with the germline gene, which may arise from a read error. The chain is built from TRBV2 and TRBJ1-5, with 10 bases fitting TRBD1. The CDR3 spans 16 residues. CDR1 and CDR2 from the germline V gene are SNHLY and FYNNEI. CDR3 coding DNA: TGTGCCACCAGTGACACCGGGACAGGGGAGGTTCAGCCCCAGCATTTT. Its translation: CATSDTGTGEVQPQHF.

The J gene is TRBJ1-2, the V gene TRBV10-3; TRBD1 agrees at 7 bases. V lost 10 bases to trimming and J lost 0 bases; unmatched junction nucleotides: 14. This CDR3 has 16 amino acids. The germline V gene has CDR1 ENHRY and CDR2 SYGVKD. This CDR3 is CATSYSGTESNYGYTF. The DNA of the CDR3 is TGTGCCACTTCATACTCCGGGACAGAGTCTAACTATGGCTACACCTTC.

This rearrangement joins TRBV5-4 to TRBJ2-5; 7 nucleotides match TRBD1. The CDR3 consists of 15 residues. The trim removed 7 bases at V and 2 bases at J, leaving 11 bases unmatched. Germline V gene lookup returns CDR1 SGHNT and CDR2 YYREEE (reference sequence). DNA of the CDR3: TGTGCCAGCTCACCAATCCGGGACAGACAAGAGACCCAGTACTTC. Translated: CASSPIRDRQETQYF.

The chain recombines TRBV20-1 with TRBJ1-4; weak D call: TRBD1 (5 bases). Germline V gives CDR1 DFQATT, CDR2 SNEGSKA (reference sequence). The CDR3 contains 12 residues. Trimming took off 6 bases at V and 6 bases at J, with 11 bases between the two ends. CDR3: CSAVGTDEKLFF. CDR3 in DNA: TGCAGTGCAGTAGGGACCGATGAAAAACTGTTTTTT.

The chain recombines TRBV7-9 with TRBJ2-3; no definite D call. Per germline, CDR1 SEHNR and CDR2 FQNEAQ (reference sequence). V lost 5 bases and J lost 7, with 10 bases in between. The CDR3 is made up of 12 amino acids. CDR3 loop: CASSQAGNTQYF. CDR3 nucleotide sequence: TGTGCCAGCAGCCAGGCTGGGAATACGCAGTATTTT.

Notes on this clonotype: This may stem from a read error, because a much larger clone lies one nucleotide away. The chain is built from TRBV10-3 and TRBJ2-5, with 7 bases fitting TRBD1. Trimming removed 8 bases from V and 4 bases from J; junction bases left unmatched: 7. The germline V gene encodes CDR1 ENHRY and CDR2 SYGVKD. The CDR3 has 13 residues. Here the CDR3 reads CAIATGPRETQYF. In DNA form, the CDR3 reads TGTGCCATCGCGACAGGGCCTCGAGAGACCCAGTACTTC.

Details on this clonotype: Because it lacks the conserved phenylalanine or tryptophan at the end, this CDR3 is likely a read error. This rearrangement joins TRBV14 to TRBJ1-1; TRBD1 might be the D (6 bases). The CDR3 is 14 residues long. V was clipped by 6 bases and J by 3 bases, with 14 bases between them. Per germline, CDR1 SGHDN and CDR2 FVKESK. The CDR3: CASSPRGGDTEAFS. CDR3 bases: TGTGCCAGCAGTCCGAGGGGGGGTGACACTGAAGCTTTCTCT.

The sample holds many counts of this clonotype. V and J are TRBV25-1 and TRBJ2-3; the D is unclear. CDR3 length: 13 residues. V was pared by 1 base and J by 2 bases, with 4 bases between. Germline V gene sequence: CDR1 MGHDK, CDR2 SYGVNS. CDR3: CASSEFYTDTQYF. CDR3 DNA: TGTGCCAGCAGTGAATTTTACACAGATACGCAGTATTTT.

Concerning this clonotype: A read error may account for a junction end that differs from germline. V and J are TRBV10-3 and TRBJ2-5, with 9 positions matching TRBD2. CDR1 and CDR2 (germline): ENHRY, SYGVKD. The CDR3 has 16 amino acids. The CDR3 loop reads CAINESGGLAGETQYF. The CDR3, as DNA: TGTGCCATCAATGAGTCGGGCGGGCTAGCGGGGGAGACCCAGTACTTC.

This chain links TRBV25-1 with TRBJ1-4; a possible D gene is TRBD1 (6 bases). This CDR3 contains 15 residues. The V gene lost 4 bases and the J gene lost 6 bases, with 15 bases spanning the gap. The V gene's germline CDR1 is MGHDK and CDR2 SYGVNS. This CDR3 is CASSAYAGGDEKLFF. The CDR3 DNA sequence: TGTGCCAGCAGTGCCTATGCGGGGGGCGATGAAAAACTGTTTTTT.

This clonotype is a singleton in its sample. The chain links TRBV7-6 to TRBJ1-6; no clear D gene. CDR3 length: 15 residues. Germline V gene data show CDR1 as SGHVS and CDR2 as FNYEAQ. The ends were cut back, 1 base at V and 5 bases at J, with 9 bases in the middle. CDR3 bases: TGTGCCAGCAGCTTAGAGCAAGAGAATAATTCACCCCTCCACTTT. It is translated as CASSLEQENNSPLHF.